This is a list of T cell receptor beta chains from one sample in a study of OX40 agonist ivuxolimab in advanced cancers. Repertoires were generated with immunoSEQ multiplex PCR, while TCRdb's copy carries only in-frame clones and drops some. The sample shows 10,000 to 15,000 clones, roughly 77% of them seen only once. The sample consisted of CD4+ or CD8+ T cells sorted from blood, taken in a trial of the OX40 agonist ivuxolimab. The receptors were sampled from an adult with an advanced solid tumor such as melanoma, head and neck, liver or kidney cancer. Both conserved end residues are part of each CDR3. Each record gives: V gene, D gene, clone size, J gene, CDR3 protein, CDR3 DNA. A D gene is named only where the DNA matches it firmly. Part of the rows lack a size; the others show once, few, many or a class for expanded clones.

>TRBV4-3|.|.|TRBJ1-1
CASSQDSRTEAFF
TGCGCCAGCAGCCAAGATTCGCGGACTGAAGCTTTCTTT
>TRBV11-1|TRBD2|few|TRBJ2-7
CASSLRGNYYEQYF
TGTGCCAGCAGCCTGCGGGGGAACTACTACGAGCAGTACTTC
>TRBV6-5|.|.|TRBJ2-1
CASSYGVAEQFF
TGTGCCAGCAGTTACGGTGTGGCTGAGCAGTTCTTC
>TRBV27|.|.|TRBJ2-7
CASSPYGVYEQYF
TGTGCCAGCAGTCCGTACGGAGTCTACGAGCAGTACTTC
>TRBV6-6|TRBD1|few|TRBJ1-2
CASSYATGTAGGYTF
TGTGCCAGCAGTTACGCGACCGGGACAGCGGGTGGCTACACCTTC
>TRBV7-8|TRBD1|.|TRBJ2-2
CASTLPGQGENTGELFF
TGTGCCAGCACTCTTCCGGGACAGGGGGAGAACACCGGGGAGCTGTTTTTT
>TRBV7-6|TRBD1|.|TRBJ2-7
CASSLASRGHEQYF
TGTGCCAGCAGCTTAGCATCCAGGGGGCACGAGCAGTACTTC
>TRBV28|.|once|TRBJ1-4
CASSPTRGVDEKLFF
TGTGCCAGCAGTCCAACGAGGGGAGTGGATGAAAAACTGTTTTTT
>TRBV4-3|.|.|TRBJ2-1
CASSLIPSYNEQFF
TGCGCCAGCAGCCTTATTCCTTCCTACAATGAGCAGTTCTTC
>TRBV4-1|.|.|TRBJ2-3
CASSQGWQRGTDTQYF
TGCGCCAGCAGCCAAGGTTGGCAGCGCGGCACAGATACGCAGTATTTT
>TRBV5-1|.|.|TRBJ2-2
CASSLRGQGAVPGELFF
TGCGCCAGCAGCTTGAGAGGTCAAGGGGCGGTCCCCGGGGAGCTGTTTTTT
>TRBV30|TRBD1|.|TRBJ1-1
CAWSDDRGLEAFF
TGTGCCTGGAGTGACGACAGGGGCCTTGAAGCTTTCTTT
>TRBV4-1|.|.|TRBJ2-2
CASSQTRGPTGELFF
TGCGCCAGCAGCCAGACCCGGGGACCAACCGGGGAGCTGTTTTTT
>TRBV7-2|.|once|TRBJ2-3
CASRASYGQPSTDTQYF
TGTGCCAGCAGGGCCTCATATGGGCAACCAAGCACAGATACGCAGTATTTT
>TRBV7-2|.|.|TRBJ2-7
CASSFSGDYEQYF
TGTGCCAGCAGCTTCTCGGGAGACTACGAGCAGTACTTC
>TRBV2|.|few|TRBJ2-1
CASSDGKYNEQFF
TGTGCCAGCAGTGACGGGAAGTACAATGAGCAGTTCTTC
>TRBV11-2|.|.|TRBJ2-7
CASSIKNGGFYEQYF
TGTGCCAGCAGCATAAAAAATGGGGGGTTCTACGAGCAGTACTTC
>TRBV13|.|.|TRBJ2-1
CASSSRGYNEQFF
TGTGCCAGCAGCTCGAGGGGGTACAATGAGCAGTTCTTC
>TRBV4-1|TRBD2|.|TRBJ2-7
CASSQILAGGDLEYEQYF
TGCGCCAGCAGCCAAATCCTAGCGGGAGGGGACCTCGAGTACGAGCAGTACTTC
>TRBV6-5|.|.|TRBJ2-7
CASSQDRWVEQYF
TGTGCCAGCAGTCAGGACAGATGGGTCGAGCAGTACTTC
>TRBV18|TRBD1|.|TRBJ2-7
CASSSPDRGQYEQYF
TGTGCCAGCTCATCCCCCGACAGGGGGCAATACGAGCAGTACTTC
>TRBV29-1|TRBD2|.|TRBJ2-1
CSVDSLAGVNEQFF
TGCAGCGTTGATAGCCTAGCGGGAGTGAATGAGCAGTTCTTC
>TRBV27|.|.|TRBJ2-1
CASSLSGDNEQFF
TGTGCCAGCAGTTTATCGGGGGATAATGAGCAGTTCTTC
>TRBV5-1|TRBD2|.|TRBJ2-3
CASSLAGGTTDTQYF
TGCGCCAGCAGCTTGGCGGGAGGGACCACAGATACGCAGTATTTT
>TRBV7-9|TRBD1|.|TRBJ1-1
CASSSKRQGTNTEAFF
TGTGCCAGCAGCTCGAAAAGACAGGGGACGAACACTGAAGCTTTCTTT
>TRBV13|TRBD1|.|TRBJ2-1
CASSYGQANEQFF
TGTGCCAGCAGTTACGGACAGGCCAATGAGCAGTTCTTC
>TRBV7-9|TRBD2|.|TRBJ2-5
CASSLTWGGQETQYF
TGTGCCAGCAGCTTAACTTGGGGGGGACAAGAGACCCAGTACTTC
>TRBV7-8|TRBD2|.|TRBJ2-1
CASSYREDSYNEQFF
TGTGCCAGCAGCTACCGGGAGGACTCCTACAATGAGCAGTTCTTC
>TRBV28|TRBD2|few|TRBJ2-1
CASTRLARDEQFF
TGTGCCAGCACCAGACTAGCGCGGGATGAGCAGTTCTTC
>TRBV12-5|.|few|TRBJ2-1
CASGFLGTPNEQFF
TGTGCTAGTGGTTTCCTCGGGACGCCCAATGAGCAGTTCTTC
>TRBV7-8|TRBD2|.|TRBJ2-1
CASSFLASGRAEQFF
TGTGCCAGCAGCTTTTTGGCTAGCGGGAGGGCTGAGCAGTTCTTC
>TRBV5-6|.|.|TRBJ2-1
CASSLGVYNEQFF
TGTGCCAGCAGCTTGGGGGTCTACAATGAGCAGTTCTTC
>TRBV10-1|.|.|TRBJ2-7
CASNPGPENYEQYF
TGCGCCAGCAATCCGGGACCTGAAAACTACGAGCAGTACTTC
>TRBV4-3|.|.|TRBJ2-7
CASSQDSADEQYF
TGCGCCAGCAGCCAAGATTCAGCGGACGAGCAGTACTTC
>TRBV4-3|.|.|TRBJ1-2
CASSQVTAYGYTF
TGCGCCAGCAGCCAAGTGACAGCCTATGGCTACACCTTC
>TRBV7-8|.|.|TRBJ2-3
CASSSYGGAASTDTQYF
TGTGCCAGCAGCTCATATGGGGGGGCGGCTAGCACAGATACGCAGTATTTT